Below, 15 T cell receptor beta chains from the same sample are listed, as sequenced in a study of technical replicates of blood from a few donors. Assay: immunoSEQ multiplex PCR; the TCRdb copy retains only in-frame clones and omits some. The repertoire consists of about 100,000 clones, with nearly 96% occurring once and the leading ten covering 0.21%. Sequenced material: T cells isolated from PBMCs. These receptors were obtained from a human donor in good health.

This chain uses TRBV30 with TRBJ2-2; 8 bases map to TRBD2. The ends lost 3 bases at V and 4 bases at J; junction bases unmatched: 10. This CDR3 has 16 amino acids. Germline values: CDR1 GTSNPN, CDR2 SVGIG (reference sequence). CDR3: CAWRVGRGGPTGELFF. DNA of the CDR3: TGTGCCTGGAGGGTCGGACGGGGGGGACCCACCGGGGAGCTGTTTTTT.

CDR3 loop: CASSAGSGASNQPQHF. The DNA for the CDR3 is TGTGCCAGTAGTGCCGGCAGCGGAGCCTCCAATCAGCCCCAGCATTTT. The chain employs TRBV19 and TRBJ1-5; no firm D call. Trimming removed 5 bases from V and 3 bases from J, with 17 bases in between. There are 16 residues in the CDR3. Germline V gene sequence: CDR1 LNHDA, CDR2 SQIVND (reference sequence).

CDR3 sequence reads: CASSLVGGDYEQYF. CDR3 DNA sequence: TGTGCCAGCAGCTTAGTGGGGGGAGACTACGAGCAGTACTTC. The chain employs TRBV7-9 and TRBJ2-7; tentative D call: TRBD2 (6 bases). Trimming took 1 base from V and 3 from J, leaving 10 bases between them. CDR1 is SEHNR, CDR2 FQNEAQ, per germline (reference sequence). CDR3 size: 14 residues.

The rearrangement links TRBV5-6 to TRBJ1-4; D possibly corresponds to TRBD1 (6 bases). Trimming took off 4 bases at V and 6 bases at J, with 13 bases between the two ends. The CDR3 covers 14 residues. The germline V gene has CDR1 SGHDT and CDR2 YYEEEE. This CDR3 reads CASSINRVDEKLFF. In nucleotides, the CDR3 is TGTGCCAGCAGCATAAACAGGGTCGATGAAAAACTGTTTTTT.

This chain connects TRBV19 to TRBJ2-1; D gene unclear. Per germline, CDR1 LNHDA and CDR2 SQIVND (reference sequence). V was trimmed by 6 bases and J by 0 bases, leaving 15 bases between them. The CDR3 contains 16 residues. The CDR3, as DNA: TGTGCCAGTAGGGTAACGAGTACGAGCTCCTACAATGAGCAGTTCTTC. This gives the protein CASRVTSTSSYNEQFF.

The V call is TRBV11-2, the J call TRBJ1-5; 8 bases line up with TRBD1. The CDR3 runs 14 residues. Looked up from germline, CDR1 is SGHAT and CDR2 is FQNNGV. The V and J ends lost 5 bases and 6 bases, in that order; junction bases with no gene match: 6. The CDR3 nucleotides read TGTGCCAGCAGCCGTGGACAGGGCACTCAGCCCCAGCATTTT. Translation: CASSRGQGTQPQHF.

A word on this clone: Other DNA sequences in this specimen translate into the identical CDR3. The chain couples TRBV5-1 to TRBJ2-3; TRBD1 matches at 8 bases. CDR3 size: 15 residues. The germline CDR1 and CDR2 sequences are SGHRS and YFSETQ. J lost 3 bases, V lost 2 bases, and 5 bases had no gene match. CDR3 in amino acids: CASSLTGGSTDTQYF. CDR3 bases: TGCGCCAGCAGCTTAACAGGGGGAAGTACAGATACGCAGTATTTT. The variable domain in full, with the rest retrieved from reference TRBV5-1 and TRBJ2-3, is KAGVTQTPRYLIKTRGQQVTLSCSPISGHRSVSWYQQTPGQGLQFLFEYFSETQRNKGNFPGRFSGRQFSNSRSEMNVSTLELGDSALYLCASSLTGGSTDTQYFGPGTRLTVL.

This chain links TRBV4-1 with TRBJ2-7, with 9 bases lining up with TRBD1. The CDR3 length is 18 residues. Trimming took 1 base from V and 1 from J; bases not matched to a gene: 11. The germline V gene has CDR1 MGHRA and CDR2 YSYEKL. CDR3 amino acids: CASSQAIARGQGSYEQYF. CDR3 DNA sequence: TGCGCCAGCAGCCAAGCTATCGCCCGAGGACAGGGGTCCTACGAGCAGTACTTC.

The rearrangement joins TRBV19 to TRBJ2-7; 10 bases fit TRBD2. From germline, CDR1 is LNHDA and CDR2 SQIVND (reference sequence). V lost 3 bases to trimming and J lost 2 bases; unmatched junction nucleotides: 4. The CDR3 length is 15 residues. The CDR3 DNA reads TGTGCCAGTAGTATTAGCGGGAGGCCTCCCTACGAGCAGTACTTC. Translated, it gives CASSISGRPPYEQYF.

This clone was observed a handful of times. The V call is TRBV9, the J call TRBJ1-1; 8 positions match TRBD1. In germline, CDR1 is SGDLS, CDR2 YYNGEE. The CDR3 covers 15 residues. V shed 4 bases and J 1 base; nucleotides not matched to a gene: 6. CDR3 residues: CASSPPTGENTEAFF. CDR3 DNA sequence: TGTGCCAGCAGCCCTCCGACAGGGGAGAACACTGAAGCTTTCTTT.

The chain has TRBV6-5 and TRBJ1-3; the match to TRBD1 covers 7 bases. V lost 6 bases and J lost 0; bases outside the gene matches: 5. This CDR3 region has 15 residues. CDR1 is MNHEY and CDR2 is SVGAGI in the germline V gene. In DNA, the CDR3 is TGTGCCAGCAGACAGGGGCCGAGCTCTGGAAACACCATATATTTT. It yields the protein CASRQGPSSGNTIYF.

CDR3 amino acids: CASSYASSAAYEQYF. CDR3 bases: TGTGCCAGCAGTTACGCCAGTAGTGCAGCGTACGAGCAGTACTTC. This chain joins TRBV6-5 and TRBJ2-7; D gene ambiguous. The V gene lost 2 bases and the J gene lost 4 bases, with 15 bases spanning the gap. The CDR3 spans 15 residues. CDR1 MNHEY and CDR2 SVGAGI come from the germline V gene.

This clone was seen only a few times. This chain uses TRBV6-5 with TRBJ2-4, with D perhaps matching TRBD2 (6 bases). CDR1 and CDR2 (germline): MNHEY, SVGAGI. V was trimmed by 5 bases and J by 1 base, leaving 9 bases between them. The CDR3 loop spans 14 amino acids. Here the CDR3 DNA reads TGTGCCAGCAGTCGCGGGACGGCCAAAAACATTCAGTACTTC. It is translated as CASSRGTAKNIQYF.

The chain links TRBV15 to TRBJ1-3; the match to TRBD1 covers 8 bases. The CDR3 extends over 14 amino acids. Germline-derived CDR1 and CDR2 are LNHNV and YYDKDF (reference sequence). V lost 6 bases and J lost 7; bases outside the gene matches: 8. CDR3: CATRDREFGNTIYF. CDR3 coding DNA: TGTGCCACCAGGGACAGGGAGTTTGGGAACACCATATATTTT.

The rearrangement joins TRBV7-2 to TRBJ1-3; D is perhaps TRBD1 (5 bases). The CDR3 spans 17 residues. The V gene lost 1 base and the J gene lost 1 base, with 14 bases spanning the gap. The germline V gene has CDR1 SGHTA and CDR2 FQGNSA. CDR3: CASSLDSGIISGNTIYF. The CDR3, as DNA: TGTGCCAGCAGCTTAGATTCAGGGATAATATCTGGAAACACCATATATTTT. The whole variable domain, filled in from reference TRBV7-2 and TRBJ1-3, reads GAGVSQSPSNKVTEKGKDVELRCDPISGHTALYWYRQSLGQGLEFLIYFQGNSAPDKSGLPSDRFSAERTGGSVSTLTIQRTQQEDSAVYLCASSLDSGIISGNTIYFGEGSWLTVV.